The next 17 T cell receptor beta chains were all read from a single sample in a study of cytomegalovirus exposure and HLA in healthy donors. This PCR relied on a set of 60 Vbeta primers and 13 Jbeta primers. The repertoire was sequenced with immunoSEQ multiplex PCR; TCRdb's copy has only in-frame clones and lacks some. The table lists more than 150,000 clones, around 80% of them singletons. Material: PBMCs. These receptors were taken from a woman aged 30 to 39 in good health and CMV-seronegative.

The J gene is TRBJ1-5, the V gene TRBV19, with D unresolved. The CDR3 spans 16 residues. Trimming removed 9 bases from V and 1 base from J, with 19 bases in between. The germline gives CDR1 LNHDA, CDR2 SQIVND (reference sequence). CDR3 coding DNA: TGTGCCAGCCGCCCCCTGGGAGGGTTGAGCAATCAGCCCCAGCATTTT. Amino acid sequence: CASRPLGGLSNQPQHF.

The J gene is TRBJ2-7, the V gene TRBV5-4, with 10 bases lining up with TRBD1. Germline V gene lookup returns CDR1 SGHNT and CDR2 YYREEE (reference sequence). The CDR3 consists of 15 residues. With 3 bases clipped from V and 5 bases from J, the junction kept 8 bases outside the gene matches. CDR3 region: CASSSGTGDFHEQYF. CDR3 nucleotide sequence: TGTGCCAGCAGCTCCGGGACAGGGGATTTTCACGAGCAGTACTTC. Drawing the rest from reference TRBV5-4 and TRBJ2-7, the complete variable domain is ETGVTQSPTHLIKTRGQQVTLRCSSQSGHNTVSWYQQALGQGPQFIFQYYREEENGRGNFPPRFSGLQFPNYSSELNVNALELDDSALYLCASSSGTGDFHEQYFGPGTRLTVT.

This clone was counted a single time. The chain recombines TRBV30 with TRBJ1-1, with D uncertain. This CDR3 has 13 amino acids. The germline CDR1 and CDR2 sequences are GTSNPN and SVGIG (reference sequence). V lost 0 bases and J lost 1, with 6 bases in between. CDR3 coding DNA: TGTGCCTGGAGTGTAAGCAAGAACACTGAAGCTTTCTTT. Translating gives CAWSVSKNTEAFF.

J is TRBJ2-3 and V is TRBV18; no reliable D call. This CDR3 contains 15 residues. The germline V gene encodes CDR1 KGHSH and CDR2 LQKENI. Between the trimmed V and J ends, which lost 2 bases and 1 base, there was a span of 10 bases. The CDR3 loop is CASSPVEIGTDTQYF. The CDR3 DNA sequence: TGTGCCAGCTCACCAGTAGAGATTGGCACAGATACGCAGTATTTT.

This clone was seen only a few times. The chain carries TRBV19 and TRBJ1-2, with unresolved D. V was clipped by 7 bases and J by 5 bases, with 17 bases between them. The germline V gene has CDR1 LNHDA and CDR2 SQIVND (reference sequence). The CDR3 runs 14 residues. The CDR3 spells CASTGLGSWYGYTF. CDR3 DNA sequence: TGTGCCAGTACAGGCTTGGGCAGTTGGTATGGCTACACCTTC. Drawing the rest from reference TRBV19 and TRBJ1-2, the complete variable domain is DGGITQSPKYLFRKEGQNVTLSCEQNLNHDAMYWYRQDPGQGLRLIYYSQIVNDFQKGDIAEGYSVSREKKESFPLTVTSAQKNPTAFYLCASTGLGSWYGYTFGSGTRLTVV.

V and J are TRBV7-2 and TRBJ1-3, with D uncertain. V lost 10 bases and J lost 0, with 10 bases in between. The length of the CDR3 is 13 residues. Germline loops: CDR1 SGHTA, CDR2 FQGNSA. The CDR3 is CAISRGSGNTIYF. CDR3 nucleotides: TGTGCCATCTCTCGGGGCTCTGGAAACACCATATATTTT. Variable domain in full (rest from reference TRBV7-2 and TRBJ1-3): GAGVSQSPSNKVTEKGKDVELRCDPISGHTALYWYRQSLGQGLEFLIYFQGNSAPDKSGLPSDRFSAERTGGSVSTLTIQRTQQEDSAVYLCAISRGSGNTIYFGEGSWLTVV.

CDR3 amino acids: CASRTENTEAFF. The CDR3 DNA is TGCGCCAGCAGGACAGAGAACACTGAAGCTTTCTTT. The chain employs TRBV5-1 and TRBJ1-1; the D gene is possibly TRBD1 (5 bases). The germline V gene encodes CDR1 SGHRS and CDR2 YFSETQ. V was shortened by 5 bases and J by 1 base, with 6 bases between the two germline ends. The CDR3 contains 12 residues.

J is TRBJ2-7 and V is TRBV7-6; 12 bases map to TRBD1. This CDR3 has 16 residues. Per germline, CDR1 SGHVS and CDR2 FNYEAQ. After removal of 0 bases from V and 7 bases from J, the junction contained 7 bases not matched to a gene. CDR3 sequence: CASSLALGQGAGEQYF. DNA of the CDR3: TGTGCCAGCAGCTTAGCCCTGGGACAGGGGGCTGGTGAGCAGTACTTC.

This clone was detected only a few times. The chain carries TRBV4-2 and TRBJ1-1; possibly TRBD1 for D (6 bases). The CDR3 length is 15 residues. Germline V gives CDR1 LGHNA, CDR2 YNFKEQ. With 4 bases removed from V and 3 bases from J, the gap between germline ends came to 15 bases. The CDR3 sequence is CASSLRGLSDTEAFF. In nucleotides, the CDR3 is TGTGCCAGCAGCCTTAGGGGGTTATCGGACACTGAAGCTTTCTTT.

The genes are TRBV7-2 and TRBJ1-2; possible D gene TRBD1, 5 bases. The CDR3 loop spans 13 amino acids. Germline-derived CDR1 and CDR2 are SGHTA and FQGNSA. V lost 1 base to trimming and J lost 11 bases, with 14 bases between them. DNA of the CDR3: TGTGCCAGCAGCTTAGACATCAGGGTGCGATACACCTTC. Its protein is CASSLDIRVRYTF.

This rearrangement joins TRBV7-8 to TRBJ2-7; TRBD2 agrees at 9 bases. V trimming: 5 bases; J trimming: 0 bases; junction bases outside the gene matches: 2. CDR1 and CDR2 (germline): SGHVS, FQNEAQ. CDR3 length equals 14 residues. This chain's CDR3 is CASSQTSGSYEQYF. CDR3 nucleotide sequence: TGTGCCAGCAGCCAGACTAGCGGCTCCTACGAGCAGTACTTC.

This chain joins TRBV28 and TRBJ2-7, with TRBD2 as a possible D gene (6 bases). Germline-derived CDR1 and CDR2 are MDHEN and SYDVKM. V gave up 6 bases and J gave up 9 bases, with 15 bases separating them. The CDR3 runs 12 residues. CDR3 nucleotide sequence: TGTGCCAGCAGCCAACGGGGGTCGGGGCAGTACTTC. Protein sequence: CASSQRGSGQYF.

The CDR3 loop is CASSLAGTGGFLPYEQYF. CDR3 nucleotide sequence: TGCGCCAGCAGCTTGGCCGGGACAGGGGGCTTTCTTCCCTACGAGCAGTACTTC. The chain couples TRBV5-1 to TRBJ2-7; the match to TRBD1 covers 12 bases. Germline-derived CDR1 and CDR2 are SGHRS and YFSETQ. This CDR3 is built from 18 residues. The V gene end was trimmed by 0 bases and the J gene end by 2 bases; junction bases not matched to a gene: 9.

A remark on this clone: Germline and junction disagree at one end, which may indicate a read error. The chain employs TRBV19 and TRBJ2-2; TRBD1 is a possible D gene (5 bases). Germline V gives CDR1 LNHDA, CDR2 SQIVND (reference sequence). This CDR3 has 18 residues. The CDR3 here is CASSVDHAGAANTGELFF. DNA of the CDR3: TGTGCCAGTAGTGTAGACCACGCTGGGGCCGCGAACACCGGGGAGCTGTTTTTT.

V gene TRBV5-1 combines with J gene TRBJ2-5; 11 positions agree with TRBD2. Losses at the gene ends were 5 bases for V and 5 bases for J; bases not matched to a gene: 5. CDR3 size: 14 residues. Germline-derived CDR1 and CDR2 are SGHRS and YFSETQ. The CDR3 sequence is CASRLGTSGETQYF. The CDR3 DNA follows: TGCGCCAGCAGACTCGGGACTAGCGGCGAGACCCAGTACTTC.

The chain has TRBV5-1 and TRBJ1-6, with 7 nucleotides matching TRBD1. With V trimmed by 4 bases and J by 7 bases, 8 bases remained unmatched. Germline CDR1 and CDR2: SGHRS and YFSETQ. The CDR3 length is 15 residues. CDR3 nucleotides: TGCGCCAGCAGCGGGGTCGCAGGGGGGAATTCACCCCTCCACTTT. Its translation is CASSGVAGGNSPLHF.

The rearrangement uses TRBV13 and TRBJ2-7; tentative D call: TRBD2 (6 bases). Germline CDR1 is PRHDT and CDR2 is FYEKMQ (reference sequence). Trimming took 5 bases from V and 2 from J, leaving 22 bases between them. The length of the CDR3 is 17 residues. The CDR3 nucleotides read TGTGCCAGCAGCCCAGATGGCGGCGGGGTTAGGGCCTACGAGCAGTACTTC. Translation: CASSPDGGGVRAYEQYF.